A single sample gave rise to the 3 T cell receptor beta chains below, sequenced in a study of blood T cell repertoires in COVID-19. The repertoire was sequenced with immunoSEQ multiplex PCR; TCRdb's copy has only in-frame clones and lacks some. This sample carries tens of thousands of clones, more than 80% of them seen once, and the ten largest clones take over 8.5%. The specimen sequenced was peripheral blood. The origin of the receptors is a man aged 55 to 70 with acute or convalescent COVID-19.

There are a few counts of this clone. The V and J genes are TRBV6-1 and TRBJ1-6; no clear D gene. Germline loops: CDR1 MNHNS, CDR2 SASEGT. The CDR3 sequence is 15 residues long. The V gene lost 2 bases and the J gene lost 7 bases, with 12 bases spanning the gap. The CDR3 here is CASSELASPNSPLHF. The CDR3 nucleotides are TGTGCCAGCAGTGAATTGGCTTCCCCCAATTCACCCCTCCACTTT.

This sequence joins TRBV19 and TRBJ2-7; D is possibly TRBD1 (6 bases). Per the germline V gene, CDR1 is LNHDA and CDR2 is SQIVND (reference sequence). The CDR3 totals 12 residues. V lost 4 bases, J lost 5 bases, and 9 bases lay in between. CDR3 residues: CASSTNRDEQYF. CDR3 sequence (DNA): TGTGCCAGTAGTACAAACAGGGACGAGCAGTACTTC.

This clone was found once. The J gene is TRBJ2-1, the V gene TRBV24-1; the match to TRBD2 covers 13 bases. Germline V gives CDR1 KGHDR, CDR2 SFDVKD. The CDR3 runs to 16 residues. Trimming took 4 bases from V and 6 from J; bases not matched to a gene: 5. CDR3 bases: TGTGCCACCAGTGAGCGACTAGCGGGGGGCCGCAATGAGCAGTTCTTC. Protein sequence: CATSERLAGGRNEQFF.